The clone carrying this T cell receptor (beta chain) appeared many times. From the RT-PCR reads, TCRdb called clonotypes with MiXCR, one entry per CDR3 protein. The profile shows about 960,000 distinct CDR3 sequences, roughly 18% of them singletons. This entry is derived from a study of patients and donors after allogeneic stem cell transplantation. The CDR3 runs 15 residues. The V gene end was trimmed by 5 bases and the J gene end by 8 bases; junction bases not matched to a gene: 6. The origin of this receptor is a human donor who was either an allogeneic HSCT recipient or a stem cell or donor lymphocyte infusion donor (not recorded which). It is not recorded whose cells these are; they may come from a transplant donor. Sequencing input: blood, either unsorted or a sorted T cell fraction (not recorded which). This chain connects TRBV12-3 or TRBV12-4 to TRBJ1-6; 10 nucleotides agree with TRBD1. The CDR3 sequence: CASSAGQGTYSPLHF. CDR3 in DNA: TGTGCCAGCAGTGCGGGACAGGGGACCTATTCACCCCTCCACTTT.